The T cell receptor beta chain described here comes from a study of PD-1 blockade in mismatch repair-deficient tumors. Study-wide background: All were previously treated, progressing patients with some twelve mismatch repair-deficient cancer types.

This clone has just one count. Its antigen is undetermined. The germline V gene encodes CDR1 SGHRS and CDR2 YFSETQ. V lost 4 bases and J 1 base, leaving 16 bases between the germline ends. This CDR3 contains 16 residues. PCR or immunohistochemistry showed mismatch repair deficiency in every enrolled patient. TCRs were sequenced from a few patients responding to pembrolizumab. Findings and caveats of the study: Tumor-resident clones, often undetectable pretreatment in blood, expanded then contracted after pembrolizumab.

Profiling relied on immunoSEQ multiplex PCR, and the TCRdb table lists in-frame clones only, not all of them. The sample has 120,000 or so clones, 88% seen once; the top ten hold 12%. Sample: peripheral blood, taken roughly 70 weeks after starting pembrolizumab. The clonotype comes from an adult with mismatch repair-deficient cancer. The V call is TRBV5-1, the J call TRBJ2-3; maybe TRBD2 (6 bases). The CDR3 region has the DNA TGCGCCAGCAGCCCAGTGGCTTCTAGCGGCACAGATACGCAGTATTTT. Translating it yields CASSPVASSGTDTQYF.